The entry below describes one TCR beta chain. CDR1 and CDR2 (germline): SNHLY, FYNNEI. Trimming removed 6 bases from V and 5 bases from J, with 10 bases in between. The CDR3 is 12 residues long. The data were obtained in a study of blood T cell repertoires in COVID-19. Overall study context: Some COVID-19 samples were acute and others convalescent; all came from the United States, Italy and Spain.

Generated by immunoSEQ multiplex PCR, the TCRdb table keeps only in-frame clones and is missing some. The sample includes about 99,000 clones, around 83% of them seen just once. The material sequenced was peripheral blood. The source of this sequence is a man aged 70 or older with active or convalescent COVID-19. The rearrangement joins TRBV2 to TRBJ2-5; no firm D call. In DNA, the CDR3 is TGTGCCAGCAGGCGTGGTAGCGAGACCCAGTACTTC. Protein sequence: CASRRGSETQYF.